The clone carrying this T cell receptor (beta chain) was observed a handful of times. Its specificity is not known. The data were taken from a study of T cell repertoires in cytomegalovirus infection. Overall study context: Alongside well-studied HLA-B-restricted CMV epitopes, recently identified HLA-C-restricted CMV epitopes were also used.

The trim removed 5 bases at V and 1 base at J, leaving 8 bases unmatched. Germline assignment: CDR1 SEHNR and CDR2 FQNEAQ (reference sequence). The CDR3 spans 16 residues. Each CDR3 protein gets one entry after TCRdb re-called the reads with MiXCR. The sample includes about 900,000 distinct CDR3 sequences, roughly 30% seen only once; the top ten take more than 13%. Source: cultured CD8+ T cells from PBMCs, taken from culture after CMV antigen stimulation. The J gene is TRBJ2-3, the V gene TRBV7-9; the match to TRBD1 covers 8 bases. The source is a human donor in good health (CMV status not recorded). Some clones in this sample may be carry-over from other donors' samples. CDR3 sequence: CASSEGQAARTDTQYF. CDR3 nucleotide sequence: TGTGCCAGCAGCGAGGGACAGGCGGCCCGCACAGATACGCAGTATTTT.